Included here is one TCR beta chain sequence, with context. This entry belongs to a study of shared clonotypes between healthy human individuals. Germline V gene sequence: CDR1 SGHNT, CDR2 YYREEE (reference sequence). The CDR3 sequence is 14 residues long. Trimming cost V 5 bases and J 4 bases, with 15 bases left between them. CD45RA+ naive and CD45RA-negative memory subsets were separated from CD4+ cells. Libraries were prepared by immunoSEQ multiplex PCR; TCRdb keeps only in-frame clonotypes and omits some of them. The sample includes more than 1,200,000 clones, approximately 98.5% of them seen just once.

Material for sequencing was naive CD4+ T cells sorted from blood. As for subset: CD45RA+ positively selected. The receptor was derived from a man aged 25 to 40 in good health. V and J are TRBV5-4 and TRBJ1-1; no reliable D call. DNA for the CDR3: TGTGCCAGCAGAACACCAACGGGAGGCACTGAAGCTTTCTTT. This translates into CASRTPTGGTEAFF.